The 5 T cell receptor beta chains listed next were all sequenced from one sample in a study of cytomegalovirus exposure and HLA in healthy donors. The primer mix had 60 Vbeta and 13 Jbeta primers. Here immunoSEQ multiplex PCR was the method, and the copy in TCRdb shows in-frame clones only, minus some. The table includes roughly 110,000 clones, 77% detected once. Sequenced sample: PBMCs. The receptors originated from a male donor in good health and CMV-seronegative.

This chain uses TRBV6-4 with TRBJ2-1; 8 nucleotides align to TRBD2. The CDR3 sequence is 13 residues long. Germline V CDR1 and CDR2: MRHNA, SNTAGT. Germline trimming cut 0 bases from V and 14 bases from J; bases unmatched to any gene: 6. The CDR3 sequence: CASSDSLAGWKFF. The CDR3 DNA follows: TGTGCCAGCAGTGACTCGCTAGCGGGTTGGAAGTTCTTC.

CDR3 coding DNA: TGTGCCAGCAGTTACTTGGCAGGGCGTAGGGGGGAGCTGTTTTTT. As protein: CASSYLAGRRGELFF. The chain couples TRBV6-5 to TRBJ2-2; D is possibly TRBD1 (5 bases). V was cut by 1 base and J by 8 bases, with 14 bases left in between. The CDR3 is 15 residues long. Germline V gene data show CDR1 as MNHEY and CDR2 as SVGAGI.

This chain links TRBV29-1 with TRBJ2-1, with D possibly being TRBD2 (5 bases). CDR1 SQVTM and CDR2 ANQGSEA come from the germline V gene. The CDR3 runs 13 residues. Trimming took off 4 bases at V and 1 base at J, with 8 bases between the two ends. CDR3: CSVARGSYNEQFF. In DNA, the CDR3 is TGCAGCGTTGCCCGGGGTTCCTACAATGAGCAGTTCTTC.

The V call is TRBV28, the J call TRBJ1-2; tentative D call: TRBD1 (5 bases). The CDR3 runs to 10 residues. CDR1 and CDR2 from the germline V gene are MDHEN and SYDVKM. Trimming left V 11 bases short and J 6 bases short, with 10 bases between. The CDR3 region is CAAGGDGYTF. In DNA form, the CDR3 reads TGTGCCGCCGGGGGGGATGGCTACACCTTC.

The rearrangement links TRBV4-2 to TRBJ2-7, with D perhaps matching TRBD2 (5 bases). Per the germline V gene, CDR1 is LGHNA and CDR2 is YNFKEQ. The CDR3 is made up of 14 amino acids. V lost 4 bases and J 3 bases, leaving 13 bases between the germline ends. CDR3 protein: CASSRETRIYEQYF. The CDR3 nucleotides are TGTGCCAGCAGCCGGGAGACCAGGATCTACGAGCAGTACTTC.